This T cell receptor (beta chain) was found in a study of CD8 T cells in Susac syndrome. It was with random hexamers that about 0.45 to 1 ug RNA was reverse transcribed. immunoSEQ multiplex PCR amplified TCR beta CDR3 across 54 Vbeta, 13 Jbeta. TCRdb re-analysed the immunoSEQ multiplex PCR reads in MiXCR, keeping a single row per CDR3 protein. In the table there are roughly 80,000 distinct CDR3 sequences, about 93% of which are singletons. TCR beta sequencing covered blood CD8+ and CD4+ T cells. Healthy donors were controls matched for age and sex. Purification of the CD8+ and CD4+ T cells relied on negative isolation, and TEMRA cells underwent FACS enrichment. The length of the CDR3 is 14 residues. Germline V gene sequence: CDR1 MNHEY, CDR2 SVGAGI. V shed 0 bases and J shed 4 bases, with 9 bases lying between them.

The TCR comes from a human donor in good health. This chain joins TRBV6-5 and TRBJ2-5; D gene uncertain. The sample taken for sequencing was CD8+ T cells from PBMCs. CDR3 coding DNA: TGTGCCAGCAGTTACTCGAGTACCGGAGAGACCCAGTACTTC. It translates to CASSYSSTGETQYF.